The 30 T cell receptor beta chains presented below share a single source sample, sequenced in a study of tumor and adjacent non-tumor tissue in lung cancer. This sample's RNA came from whole unsorted tissue. A modified ARM-PCR protocol with three rounds of nested PCR amplified TCRbeta. TCRdb ran MiXCR on the multiplex PCR reads and lists one entry per CDR3 protein. The sample lists roughly 76,000 distinct CDR3 sequences, roughly 75% seen once, with about 12% in the top ten. The sequencing sample was made of lung tumor tissue. These TCRs come from a woman in her seventies with non-small cell lung cancer.

Concerning this clonotype: Germline is not matched at one junction end, which may reflect a read error. The gene calls are TRBV29-1 and TRBJ2-5, with TRBD2 matching 14 bases. Germline V gives CDR1 SQVTM, CDR2 ANQGSEA. The CDR3 is made up of 15 amino acids. CDR3: CKANPGLAGVETQCF. CDR3 DNA sequence: TGCAAGGCTAACCCGGGACTAGCGGGAGTTGAGACCCAGTGCTTC.

To note about this clonotype: The junction shows a germline mismatch at one end, possibly a read error. V gene TRBV7-3 combines with J gene TRBJ2-2; 11 nucleotides agree with TRBD2. This CDR3 has 17 amino acids. Germline assignment: CDR1 SGHTA and CDR2 FQGTGA. CDR3: CANSLTPSGRNTVELFF. The CDR3 region has the DNA TGTGCCAACAGTTTAACCCCTAGCGGGAGGAACACCGTGGAGCTGTTTTTT.

Regarding this clonotype: With a much larger clone just one base away, this may be a read error. This chain connects TRBV5-1 to TRBJ1-1; the D is unclear. Germline CDR1 and CDR2: SGHRS and YFSETQ. This CDR3 contains 11 residues. The V end lost 5 bases, the J end lost 3 bases, and 5 bases lay between the germline ends. This CDR3 reads CASRRDTEAFF. The DNA for the CDR3 is TGCGCCAGCAGGCGGGACACTGAAGCTTTCTTT. The complete variable domain, with remaining parts taken from reference TRBV5-1 and TRBJ1-1, reads KAGVTQTPRYLIKTRGQQVTLSCSPISGHRSVSWYQQTPGQGLQFLFEYFSETQRNKGNFPGRFSGRQFSNSRSEMNVSTLELGDSALYLCASRRDTEAFFGQGTRLTVV.

A note on this clonotype: An end of the junction differs from the germline gene, which may be a read error. The V and J genes are TRBV4-1 and TRBJ2-1; 9 bases are shared with TRBD2. The end of the DNA fits TRBJ2-7 better, so the J call may be wrong. There are 16 residues in the CDR3. CDR1 and CDR2 (germline): MGHRA, YSYEKL. CDR3 coding DNA: TGCACCAGCAGCCGTCATTGTAGCGGGAGTTACAATGAGCAGTACTTC. Its translation: CTSSRHCSGSYNEQYF.

This clonotype was recorded only once. A much larger clone differs by one base, so this may be a read error. The V and J genes are TRBV20-1 and TRBJ2-2; 9 nucleotides line up with TRBD2. The CDR3 has 18 residues. Germline V gives CDR1 DFQATT, CDR2 SNEGSKA (reference sequence). The V gene end was trimmed by 0 bases and the J gene end by 6 bases; junction bases not matched to a gene: 14. CDR3 sequence reads: CSARDLLQAGGTSGELFF. Written as DNA, the CDR3 is TGCAGTGCTAGAGATCTTCTACAGGCGGGAGGGACCTCCGGGGAGCTGTTTTTT.

Points on this clonotype: One junction end disagrees with the germline gene, perhaps due to a read error. V is TRBV12-3 or TRBV12-4 and J is TRBJ2-3; D remains unclear. The CDR3 has 15 amino acids. CDR3 loop: CASSPVGSSTDTQYF. The DNA for the CDR3 is TGTGCTAGCAGTCCAGTAGGGTCTAGCACAGATACGCAGTATTTT.

In the case of this clonotype: Here the CDR3 omits its conserved ending phenylalanine or tryptophan, so a read error is the likely source. This chain uses TRBV4-2 with TRBJ2-3; 8 positions agree with TRBD2. Germline V gene lookup returns CDR1 LGHNA and CDR2 YNFKEQ. The CDR3 totals 15 residues. DNA of the CDR3: TGTGCCAGCGGCCAAGGGACTAGTCTCACAGATACGCAGTATTAT. Translating it yields CASGQGTSLTDTQYY.

This chain uses TRBV18 with TRBJ2-7, with TRBD2 matching 7 bases. Germline values: CDR1 KGHSH, CDR2 LQKENI. This CDR3 has 14 residues. V lost 3 bases and J lost 4; bases outside the gene matches: 6. CDR3 residues: CASSPRGGSYEQYF. The CDR3 coding sequence is TGTGCCAGCTCACCGCGAGGCGGGAGTTACGAGCAGTACTTC.

V usage is TRBV13 and J usage is TRBJ2-7; 8 nucleotides match TRBD2. Germline-derived CDR1 and CDR2 are PRHDT and FYEKMQ (reference sequence). The V gene end was trimmed by 5 bases and the J gene end by 7 bases; junction bases not matched to a gene: 10. The CDR3 contains 14 residues. The CDR3 sequence: CASSIRGGGYEQYF. The DNA for the CDR3 is TGTGCCAGCAGCATTCGGGGGGGAGGCTATGAGCAGTACTTC. Full variable domain (rest looked up from reference TRBV13 and TRBJ2-7): AAGVIQSPRHLIKEKRETATLKCYPIPRHDTVYWYQQGPGQDPQFLISFYEKMQSDKGSIPDRFSAQQFSDYHSELNMSSLELGDSALYFCASSIRGGGYEQYFGPGTRLTVT.

This clonotype showed up many times. The gene calls are TRBV5-1 and TRBJ2-3; D is ambiguous. CDR3 size: 13 residues. Trimming stripped 6 bases from V and 5 bases from J, with 13 bases between. CDR1 SGHRS and CDR2 YFSETQ come from the germline V gene. This chain's CDR3 is CASTNWGGDTQYF. The DNA for the CDR3 is TGCGCCAGCACCAACTGGGGTGGAGATACGCAGTATTTT.

Points on this clonotype: The conserved closing phenylalanine or tryptophan is absent in this CDR3, likely reflecting a read error. The rearrangement uses TRBV6-1 and TRBJ2-7; D ambiguous. The CDR3 totals 15 residues. Germline V CDR1 and CDR2: MNHNS, SASEGT. In nucleotides, the CDR3 is TGTGCAAGCAGTGTTACGCGAAGCCTTCTCTCCGAGCAGTACTTA. Translated, it gives CASSVTRSLLSEQYL.

Points on this clonotype: With a much larger clone just one base away, this may be a read error. The chain joins TRBV7-9 to TRBJ1-1; D call uncertain. The CDR3 spans 13 residues. Germline lookup yields CDR1 SEHNR and CDR2 FQNEAQ (reference sequence). The CDR3 DNA follows: TGTGACAGCAGCTCAACTGAAGCACTGACAGCTTTCTTT. Translating it yields CDSSSTEALTAFF.

The chain joins TRBV11-3 to TRBJ2-1, with 12 bases identical to TRBD2. The CDR3 runs to 17 residues. The germline gives CDR1 SGHNT, CDR2 YENEEA. The V and J ends lost 10 bases and 9 bases, in that order; junction bases with no gene match: 19. CDR3 residues: CANSLYLRTSGIREQFF. In nucleotides, the CDR3 is TGTGCCAATAGCTTATATCTGAGGACTAGCGGGATACGTGAGCAGTTCTTC.

This clonotype was seen at least ten times. The V gene is TRBV6-1, the J gene TRBJ1-5, with no clear D. The V and J ends lost 5 bases and 3 bases respectively, with 14 bases between them. CDR1 is MNHNS, CDR2 SASEGT, per germline. This CDR3 region has 15 residues. CDR3 region: CASSRSADSNQPQHF. In DNA form, the CDR3 reads TGTGCCAGCAGTCGGTCAGCCGACTCCAATCAGCCCCAGCATTTT.

On this clonotype itself: No conserved phenylalanine or tryptophan is present at the end of the CDR3, so a read error is the likely explanation. The chain employs TRBV4-2 and TRBJ2-7; no firm D call. The CDR3 contains 14 residues. CDR1 is LGHNA and CDR2 is YNFKEQ in the germline V gene. CDR3 protein: CASSLQRDSYKQYL. CDR3 DNA sequence: TGTGCCAGCAGCCTGCAGCGAGACTCCTACAAGCAGTACTTA.

This clonotype was observed once. J is TRBJ2-1 and V is TRBV29-1; D gene ambiguous. The CDR3 runs 13 residues. Trimming removed 3 bases from V and 5 bases from J, with 11 bases in between. Germline V gene sequence: CDR1 SQVTM, CDR2 ANQGSEA. The DNA for the CDR3 is TGCAGCGTTGAGAGTAGCATGAACAATGAGCAGTTCTTC. Protein: CSVESSMNNEQFF.

The chain carries TRBV5-1 and TRBJ2-5; D is unresolved. The CDR3 length is 14 residues. CDR1 and CDR2 (germline): SGHRS, YFSETQ. With 0 bases removed from V and 2 bases from J, the gap between germline ends came to 8 bases. In nucleotides, the CDR3 is TGCGCCAGCAGCTTGGTACCAGAACAAGAGACCCAGTACTTC. This encodes CASSLVPEQETQYF.

A word on this clonotype: The germline gene is not matched at one end of the junction; a read error may be the cause. This chain joins TRBV29-1 and TRBJ2-1, with D possibly TRBD1 on 6 matching bases. Germline CDR1 reads SQVTM; CDR2 reads ANQGSEA. There are 15 residues in the CDR3. CDR3 in DNA: TGCAGCGTTGCAATAGAGATAGGGGGTTACAATGAGCTGTTCTTC. The encoded protein is CSVAIEIGGYNELFF.

The chain employs TRBV11-3 and TRBJ2-7, with a tentative D call TRBD1 (7 bases). The CDR3 consists of 16 residues. Trimming removed 10 bases from V and 0 bases from J, with 22 bases in between. The germline V gene has CDR1 SGHNT and CDR2 YENEEA. CDR3 sequence reads: CAISSGEGASSYEQYF. As DNA, the CDR3 is TGTGCCATCAGTTCGGGAGAGGGGGCCTCCTCCTACGAGCAGTACTTC.

The chain couples TRBV29-1 to TRBJ2-3; weak D call: TRBD2 (6 bases). The length of the CDR3 is 13 residues. The V end lost 3 bases, the J end lost 6 bases, and 13 bases lay between the germline ends. Germline V gene sequence: CDR1 SQVTM, CDR2 ANQGSEA. CDR3 region: CSVDIGGRDTQYF. The CDR3 region has the DNA TGCAGCGTTGATATTGGTGGGAGGGATACGCAGTATTTT.

This clonotype was counted a single time. The junction departs from the called germline gene at one end, perhaps through a read error. The rearrangement links TRBV29-1 to TRBJ2-1; weak D call: TRBD2 (5 bases). CDR1 and CDR2 (germline): SQVTM, ANQGSEA. The CDR3 covers 12 residues. The CDR3 loop is CSADKSYNEQFF. In nucleotides, the CDR3 is TGTAGCGCTGATAAGTCCTACAATGAGCAGTTCTTC.

Worth noting for this clonotype: A read error may account for a junction end that differs from germline. This chain joins TRBV5-6 and TRBJ2-7; D may be TRBD1 (6 bases). Germline V gene sequence: CDR1 SGHDT, CDR2 YYEEEE. CDR3 length equals 14 residues. CDR3 protein: CASNLWQGNYEQYF. The CDR3 coding sequence is TGTGCCAGCAACTTGTGGCAGGGGAACTACGAGCAGTACTTC. Filled out from reference TRBV5-6 and TRBJ2-7, the complete variable domain reads DAGVTQSPTHLIKTRGQQVTLRCSPKSGHDTVSWYQQALGQGPQFIFQYYEEEERQRGNFPDRFSGHQFPNYSSELNVNALLLGDSALYLCASNLWQGNYEQYFGPGTRLTVT.

About this clonotype: At one boundary the junction diverges from the germline segment, which might be a read error. The rearrangement uses TRBV12-3 or TRBV12-4 and TRBJ2-4; 7 bases are shared with TRBD1. The CDR3 has 14 amino acids. The CDR3 here is CASSLKGAKSIQYF. The DNA of the CDR3 is TGTGCCAGCAGTCTAAAGGGGGCGAAAAGCATTCAGTACTTC.

This clonotype appeared many times. A much larger clone lies one base from this, so it may be a read error. The gene calls are TRBV4-2 and TRBJ2-1; unclear D gene. From germline, CDR1 is LGHNA and CDR2 YNFKEQ. The CDR3 is 15 residues long. The CDR3, as DNA: TGTGCCAGCAGCCAAGGGAACGAGACCTACGATGAGCAGTTCTTC. Protein product: CASSQGNETYDEQFF.

The count of this clonotype is one. Lacking the conserved final phenylalanine or tryptophan, this CDR3 likely reflects a read error. This rearrangement joins TRBV10-3 to TRBJ1-2; D gene ambiguous. Trimming took 7 bases from V and 7 from J, leaving 16 bases between them. The germline gives CDR1 ENHRY, CDR2 SYGVKD. The CDR3 length is 13 residues. CDR3 in amino acids: CAITGTEPGGYTL. In DNA form, the CDR3 reads TGTGCCATCACAGGTACAGAGCCCGGTGGCTACACCCTC.

There are many counts of this clonotype. The chain combines TRBV5-6 with TRBJ2-2, with TRBD2 identical over 7 bases. V shed 1 base and J 12 bases; nucleotides not matched to a gene: 6. Germline V CDR1 and CDR2: SGHDT, YYEEEE. The CDR3 is 13 residues long. The CDR3 loop is CASSLLTSRQLFF. The CDR3 bases are TGTGCCAGCAGCTTGTTGACTAGCCGGCAGCTGTTTTTT.

CDR3 in DNA: TGCAGTGCTTCAACCGGGACAGGGAGCACAGATACGCAGTATTTT. Amino acids: CSASTGTGSTDTQYF. The rearrangement uses TRBV20-1 and TRBJ2-3; TRBD1 aligns across 9 bases. The germline CDR1 and CDR2 sequences are DFQATT and SNEGSKA (reference sequence). The CDR3 is 15 amino acids. Trimming cost V 5 bases and J 0 bases; bases outside gene matches: 6.

The J gene is TRBJ2-3, the V gene TRBV5-1; possible D gene TRBD2, 5 bases. V gave up 9 bases and J gave up 1 base, with 21 bases separating them. Germline CDR1 reads SGHRS; CDR2 reads YFSETQ. This CDR3 comprises 16 residues. This CDR3 is CAIGPTGYLGTDTQYF. DNA for the CDR3: TGCGCCATCGGGCCAACGGGGTACTTGGGCACAGATACGCAGTATTTT.

The chain links TRBV29-1 to TRBJ2-3; 7 nucleotides match TRBD2. CDR1 SQVTM and CDR2 ANQGSEA come from the germline V gene. J lost 9 bases, V lost 7 bases, and 19 bases had no gene match. This CDR3 has 15 residues. The CDR3 reads CSAGGLGEVGETQYF. CDR3 nucleotide sequence: TGCAGCGCCGGAGGACTAGGGGAGGTCGGGGAAACGCAGTATTTT.

Regarding this clonotype: The conserved phenylalanine or tryptophan is not found at the CDR3 terminus, so this likely reflects a read error. The chain links TRBV29-1 to TRBJ1-1; D not certain. V lost 4 bases to trimming and J lost 0 bases, with 9 bases between them. The germline CDR1 and CDR2 sequences are SQVTM and ANQGSEA. The CDR3 loop spans 13 amino acids. The CDR3 loop is CSVGITMNTEAFS. As DNA, the CDR3 is TGCAGCGTTGGGATTACTATGAACACTGAAGCTTTCTCT.